This T cell receptor (beta chain) is drawn from a study of blood T cell repertoires in COVID-19. The overall study: From T cells, B-cell-depleted T cells, or PBMCs came the material, which was cDNA or gDNA.

The CDR3 runs to 13 residues. Trimming left V 0 bases short and J 1 base short, with 4 bases between. Germline V gene lookup returns CDR1 SGHRS and CDR2 YFSETQ. Original handling: Nucleated cell number was recorded as an estimate derived from reference gene primer amplification. The assay was immunoSEQ multiplex PCR, and TCRdb's table has in-frame clones only and misses some. Clonal size and the V and J genes are those of that table, whereas D and trimming came from the DNA. This sample has tens of thousands of clones, with around 87% found just once. This TCR derives from a woman older than 75 with acute or convalescent COVID-19. The chain has TRBV5-1 and TRBJ1-1; no definite D call. Specimen: peripheral blood. In DNA, the CDR3 is TGCGCCAGCAGCTTGGCCAAGAACACTGAAGCTTTCTTT. This gives the protein CASSLAKNTEAFF.